Listed below are T cell receptor beta chains from one sample, sequenced in a study of T cell responses to AZD1222 COVID-19 vaccine. Sequencing was performed with immunoSEQ multiplex PCR; in TCRdb, only in-frame clones are kept and a portion is missing. The sample lists about 140,000 clones, 85% to 90% seen once, with just over 5.5% in the top ten. The material sequenced was peripheral blood, taken on day 0 of AZD1222 vaccination. Receptors were obtained from an adult in good health. Each CDR3 is given with its conserved first and last residue. D genes are given only for firm matches. Part of the rows lack a size; the others show once, few, many or a class for expanded clones.

cdr3_length: 13
v_call: TRBV28
j_call: TRBJ1-1
d_call: NA
clone_size: NA
cdr3_nt: TGTGCCAGCGACGGACAGATGAACACTGAAGCTTTCTTT
cdr3_aa: CASDGQMNTEAFF

cdr3_length: 12
v_call: TRBV3-1/TRBV3-2
j_call: TRBJ1-6
d_call: NA
clone_size: NA
cdr3_nt: TGTGCCAGCAGCCGGGCCAATTCACCCCTCCACTTT
cdr3_aa: CASSRANSPLHF

cdr3_length: 13
v_call: TRBV7-8
j_call: TRBJ2-2
d_call: NA
clone_size: once
cdr3_nt: TGTGCCAGCAGCCTCCGAAACACCGGGGAGCTGTTTTTT
cdr3_aa: CASSLRNTGELFF

cdr3_length: 13
v_call: TRBV2
j_call: TRBJ2-3
d_call: NA
clone_size: many
cdr3_nt: TGTGCCAGCAATGACGGGACCCAAGATACGCAGTATTTT
cdr3_aa: CASNDGTQDTQYF

cdr3_length: 13
v_call: TRBV5-1
j_call: TRBJ2-1
d_call: TRBD2
clone_size: NA
cdr3_nt: TGCGCCAGCAGCTTTAGCGGGAGCTATGAGCAGTTCTTC
cdr3_aa: CASSFSGSYEQFF

cdr3_length: 13
v_call: TRBV29-1
j_call: TRBJ1-1
d_call: NA
clone_size: NA
cdr3_nt: TGCAGCGTTGATATCCTGGGGGGCACTGAAGCTTTCTTT
cdr3_aa: CSVDILGGTEAFF

cdr3_length: 12
v_call: TRBV11-3
j_call: TRBJ2-1
d_call: NA
clone_size: NA
cdr3_nt: TGTGCCAGCAGCCCGACAAGTAATGAGCAGTTCTTC
cdr3_aa: CASSPTSNEQFF

cdr3_length: 12
v_call: TRBV29-1
j_call: TRBJ2-7
d_call: TRBD1
clone_size: NA
cdr3_nt: TGCAGCGGTAGGACAGGGGGCGAAGAGCAGTACTTC
cdr3_aa: CSGRTGGEEQYF

cdr3_length: 14
v_call: TRBV13
j_call: TRBJ1-2
d_call: NA
clone_size: NA
cdr3_nt: TGTGCCAGCAGCTTTCGAGGAGGAACCTATGGCTACACCTTC
cdr3_aa: CASSFRGGTYGYTF

cdr3_length: 14
v_call: TRBV4-3
j_call: TRBJ1-5
d_call: NA
clone_size: NA
cdr3_nt: TGCGCCAGCAGCCAAGATCTTGGGAATCAGCCCCAGCATTTT
cdr3_aa: CASSQDLGNQPQHF

cdr3_length: 15
v_call: TRBV7-8
j_call: TRBJ1-6
d_call: TRBD1
clone_size: NA
cdr3_nt: TGTGCCAGCAGCCTGGGGGACAGGGGAAATTCACCCCTCCACTTT
cdr3_aa: CASSLGDRGNSPLHF

cdr3_length: 19
v_call: TRBV28
j_call: TRBJ1-4
d_call: TRBD1
clone_size: NA
cdr3_nt: TGTGCCAGCAGTTTACGGGACAGGGTGACCCACTTCGATGAGGAAAAACTGTTTTTT
cdr3_aa: CASSLRDRVTHFDEEKLFF

cdr3_length: 12
v_call: TRBV3-1/TRBV3-2
j_call: TRBJ2-1
d_call: NA
clone_size: NA
cdr3_nt: TGTGCCAGCAGCCAAGATTTGATAGTCCCGTTCTTC
cdr3_aa: CASSQDLIVPFF

cdr3_length: 17
v_call: TRBV10-3
j_call: TRBJ1-1
d_call: TRBD1
clone_size: NA
cdr3_nt: TGTGCCATCAGTGAGTCGAACAGGGGGGCCCAGAACACTGAAGCTTTCTTT
cdr3_aa: CAISESNRGAQNTEAFF

cdr3_length: 16
v_call: TRBV9
j_call: TRBJ2-1
d_call: TRBD2
clone_size: NA
cdr3_nt: TGTGCCAGCAGCGTAGCTGGTAGCGGGAGCTCCGATGAGCAGTTCTTC
cdr3_aa: CASSVAGSGSSDEQFF

cdr3_length: 16
v_call: TRBV4-1
j_call: TRBJ2-1
d_call: TRBD2
clone_size: NA
cdr3_nt: TGCGCCAGCAGCCAAGTCTCCGGGACTAGATTCAATGAGCAGTTCTTC
cdr3_aa: CASSQVSGTRFNEQFF

cdr3_length: 17
v_call: TRBV7-3
j_call: TRBJ2-1
d_call: NA
clone_size: NA
cdr3_nt: TGTGCCAGCAGCTTAAACTCCGGGACGAGATCCTACAATGAGCAGTTCTTC
cdr3_aa: CASSLNSGTRSYNEQFF

cdr3_length: 13
v_call: TRBV6-2/TRBV6-3
j_call: TRBJ2-3
d_call: NA
clone_size: NA
cdr3_nt: TGTGCCAGCAGTTACTCGGAGTCAGATACGCAGTATTTT
cdr3_aa: CASSYSESDTQYF

cdr3_length: 18
v_call: TRBV11-3
j_call: TRBJ2-1
d_call: TRBD2
clone_size: NA
cdr3_nt: TGTGCCAGCAGCTTAGGTGGCGGGAGGCGGTGGTCCTACAATGAGCAGTTCTTC
cdr3_aa: CASSLGGGRRWSYNEQFF

cdr3_length: 14
v_call: TRBV11-1
j_call: TRBJ2-7
d_call: TRBD1
clone_size: NA
cdr3_nt: TGTGCCAGCAGCCTCAGGACAGGACCCTACGAGCAGTACTTC
cdr3_aa: CASSLRTGPYEQYF

cdr3_length: 13
v_call: TRBV14
j_call: TRBJ1-2
d_call: NA
clone_size: NA
cdr3_nt: TGTGCCAGCAGCCAACCCCGCGCCTATGGCTACACCTTC
cdr3_aa: CASSQPRAYGYTF

cdr3_length: 13
v_call: TRBV2
j_call: TRBJ2-2
d_call: NA
clone_size: NA
cdr3_nt: TGTGCCAGCAGCCCGCTTAATCGTGGGGAGCTGTTTTTT
cdr3_aa: CASSPLNRGELFF

cdr3_length: 14
v_call: TRBV29-1
j_call: TRBJ1-1
d_call: NA
clone_size: NA
cdr3_nt: TGCAGCGTCGCGCGGGGGGAGTCGAACACTGAAGCTTTCTTT
cdr3_aa: CSVARGESNTEAFF

cdr3_length: 14
v_call: TRBV3-1/TRBV3-2
j_call: TRBJ1-1
d_call: NA
clone_size: NA
cdr3_nt: TGTGCCAGCAGCCAAGGAGAGGGGAGGACTGAAGCTTTCTTT
cdr3_aa: CASSQGEGRTEAFF

cdr3_length: 16
v_call: TRBV6-4
j_call: TRBJ1-1
d_call: NA
clone_size: NA
cdr3_nt: TGTGCCAGCAGTCCGACCCCAGGGACGGGGAACACTGAAGCTTTCTTT
cdr3_aa: CASSPTPGTGNTEAFF

cdr3_length: 12
v_call: TRBV2
j_call: TRBJ1-2
d_call: TRBD1
clone_size: few
cdr3_nt: TGTGCCAGATGCACCAGGGGGCTTGGCTACACCTTC
cdr3_aa: CARCTRGLGYTF

cdr3_length: 13
v_call: TRBV30
j_call: TRBJ1-1
d_call: TRBD1
clone_size: NA
cdr3_nt: TGTGCCTGGAGCCACAGGGGGCGGACTGAAGCTTTCTTT
cdr3_aa: CAWSHRGRTEAFF

cdr3_length: 13
v_call: TRBV6-4
j_call: TRBJ1-1
d_call: NA
clone_size: NA
cdr3_nt: TGTGCCAGCTCCAGGGCTCCGGACACTGAAGCTTTCTTT
cdr3_aa: CASSRAPDTEAFF

cdr3_length: 14
v_call: TRBV2
j_call: TRBJ1-1
d_call: TRBD1
clone_size: NA
cdr3_nt: TGTGCCAGCAGGACAGGGGGCGACTACACTGAAGCTTTCTTT
cdr3_aa: CASRTGGDYTEAFF

cdr3_length: 14
v_call: TRBV19
j_call: TRBJ2-7
d_call: NA
clone_size: NA
cdr3_nt: TGTGCCAGTAGTATAGCGGGTGTCCTATCCGAGCAGTACTTC
cdr3_aa: CASSIAGVLSEQYF

cdr3_length: 16
v_call: TRBV9
j_call: TRBJ2-5
d_call: TRBD2
clone_size: few
cdr3_nt: TGTGCCAGCAGCGAGCCCCAAGGACTAGCGGGAGAGACCCAGTACTTC
cdr3_aa: CASSEPQGLAGETQYF

cdr3_length: 11
v_call: TRBV29-1
j_call: TRBJ2-5
d_call: NA
clone_size: NA
cdr3_nt: TGCAGCGTTGGGGGCTACGAGACCCAGTACTTC
cdr3_aa: CSVGGYETQYF

cdr3_length: 14
v_call: TRBV14
j_call: TRBJ2-7
d_call: NA
clone_size: NA
cdr3_nt: TGTGCCAGCAGCTATAGGTGGGGTACCTACGAGCAGTACTTC
cdr3_aa: CASSYRWGTYEQYF

cdr3_length: 13
v_call: TRBV7-2
j_call: TRBJ2-7
d_call: TRBD2
clone_size: NA
cdr3_nt: TGTGCCAGCAGCTCACCGGGACTACACGAGCAGTACTTC
cdr3_aa: CASSSPGLHEQYF

cdr3_length: 16
v_call: TRBV3-1/TRBV3-2
j_call: TRBJ2-1
d_call: TRBD2
clone_size: NA
cdr3_nt: TGTGCCAGCAGCCAATTGTCTAGCGGCCTTTACAATGAGCAGTTCTTC
cdr3_aa: CASSQLSSGLYNEQFF

cdr3_length: 19
v_call: TRBV6-2/TRBV6-3
j_call: TRBJ2-2
d_call: TRBD2
clone_size: NA
cdr3_nt: TGTGCCAGCAGTTACTCCCTAGCGGGAGTGGGGATGAACACCGGGGAGCTGTTTTTT
cdr3_aa: CASSYSLAGVGMNTGELFF

cdr3_length: 16
v_call: TRBV5-6
j_call: TRBJ1-1
d_call: TRBD1
clone_size: NA
cdr3_nt: TGTGCCAGCAGCGAAACGCCAAGGGGGCGGGACACTGAAGCTTTCTTT
cdr3_aa: CASSETPRGRDTEAFF

cdr3_length: 15
v_call: TRBV5-1
j_call: TRBJ2-7
d_call: TRBD1
clone_size: NA
cdr3_nt: TGCGCCAGCAGCCTTATCTCGACAGGGTCCTACGAGCAGTACTTC
cdr3_aa: CASSLISTGSYEQYF

cdr3_length: 13
v_call: TRBV4-1
j_call: TRBJ2-1
d_call: NA
clone_size: NA
cdr3_nt: TGCGCCAGCAGCCATCGGCCGAACAATGAGCAGTTCTTC
cdr3_aa: CASSHRPNNEQFF

cdr3_length: 16
v_call: TRBV19
j_call: TRBJ1-1
d_call: TRBD1
clone_size: NA
cdr3_nt: TGTGCCAGTAGTATACCCGGGACAGGGCGAGCCACTGAAGCTTTCTTT
cdr3_aa: CASSIPGTGRATEAFF

cdr3_length: 15
v_call: TRBV19
j_call: TRBJ2-1
d_call: TRBD1
clone_size: NA
cdr3_nt: TGTGCCAGTAGTATGACAGGGGGCCGAGACAATGAGCAGTTCTTC
cdr3_aa: CASSMTGGRDNEQFF

cdr3_length: 15
v_call: TRBV28
j_call: TRBJ2-1
d_call: NA
clone_size: NA
cdr3_nt: TGTGCCAGCAGCCCGGAGGGGAGAGGTTACAATGAGCAGTTCTTC
cdr3_aa: CASSPEGRGYNEQFF

cdr3_length: 13
v_call: TRBV6-5
j_call: TRBJ2-7
d_call: NA
clone_size: NA
cdr3_nt: TGTGCCAGCGGGAACCTACTGGGGTACGAGCAGTACTTC
cdr3_aa: CASGNLLGYEQYF

cdr3_length: 12
v_call: TRBV29-1
j_call: TRBJ1-1
d_call: NA
clone_size: NA
cdr3_nt: TGCAGCGTTGAAAGGACAGCCACTGAAGCTTTCTTT
cdr3_aa: CSVERTATEAFF

cdr3_length: 13
v_call: TRBV24-1
j_call: TRBJ2-3
d_call: NA
clone_size: NA
cdr3_nt: TGTGCCACCGGGGACAAAAGCACAGATACGCAGTATTTT
cdr3_aa: CATGDKSTDTQYF

cdr3_length: 15
v_call: TRBV7-9
j_call: TRBJ2-7
d_call: TRBD1
clone_size: NA
cdr3_nt: TGTGCCAGCAGCTTTGGGGGACAGCCCTCCTACGAGCAGTACTTC
cdr3_aa: CASSFGGQPSYEQYF

cdr3_length: 15
v_call: TRBV12-5
j_call: TRBJ2-3
d_call: NA
clone_size: NA
cdr3_nt: TGTGCTAGTGGTTTGGTAGCCTCTAGCACAGATACGCAGTATTTT
cdr3_aa: CASGLVASSTDTQYF

cdr3_length: 12
v_call: TRBV9
j_call: TRBJ1-6
d_call: NA
clone_size: NA
cdr3_nt: TGTGCCAGCAGCTCCCGTAATTCACCCCTCCACTTT
cdr3_aa: CASSSRNSPLHF

cdr3_length: 13
v_call: TRBV6-5
j_call: TRBJ2-7
d_call: NA
clone_size: NA
cdr3_nt: TGTGCCAGCGGGGAGAACGAGGGCTACGAGCAGTACTTC
cdr3_aa: CASGENEGYEQYF

cdr3_length: 17
v_call: TRBV4-1
j_call: TRBJ2-7
d_call: NA
clone_size: NA
cdr3_nt: TGCGCCAGCAGCCAAGAGGGGGGAGCAGCACAAATTTACGAGCAGTACTTC
cdr3_aa: CASSQEGGAAQIYEQYF

cdr3_length: 13
v_call: TRBV27
j_call: TRBJ2-7
d_call: TRBD2
clone_size: NA
cdr3_nt: TGTGCCAGCAGCGGGAGGGCCGGCCACGAGCAGTACTTC
cdr3_aa: CASSGRAGHEQYF

cdr3_length: 16
v_call: TRBV11-1
j_call: TRBJ2-4
d_call: TRBD1
clone_size: NA
cdr3_nt: TGTGCCAGCAGCTTCGGGACAGGCCTAGCCAAAAACATTCAGTACTTC
cdr3_aa: CASSFGTGLAKNIQYF

cdr3_length: 12
v_call: TRBV30
j_call: TRBJ2-1
d_call: TRBD2
clone_size: NA
cdr3_nt: TGTGCCTGGAGATCGGGGGGAGTCGGTCAGTTCTTC
cdr3_aa: CAWRSGGVGQFF